These T cell receptor beta chains were read from a single sample in a study of a mutant IDH1 vaccine in newly diagnosed glioma. Assay used: immunoSEQ multiplex PCR; TCRdb lists only in-frame clones, some missing. This sample has 90,000 to 100,000 clones; about 90% occur once, and the top ten carry approximately 0.58%. The sequencing used PBMCs, collected from a glioma patient treated with radiotherapy, temozolomide or both. These TCRs come from a woman between 45 and 60 years old with glioma. Each CDR3 is given with its conserved first and last residue. A D gene is named only where the DNA matches it firmly. The size entry is marked missing in some rows and otherwise reads once, few, many or a size class.

d_gene,v_gene,abundance,j_gene,CDR3aa,CDR3nt
.,TRBV5-4,.,TRBJ1-2,CASSPGLTHGTNYGYTF,TGTGCCAGCAGCCCCGGACTGACGCACGGGACTAACTATGGCTACACCTTC
.,TRBV7-6,.,TRBJ1-1,CASSLEAGEAFF,TGTGCCAGCAGCTTAGAGGCCGGTGAAGCTTTCTTT
.,TRBV19,.,TRBJ2-3,CASTKRGALTTDTQYF,TGTGCCAGTACCAAACGGGGGGCTCTCACCACAGATACGCAGTATTTT
.,TRBV30,few,TRBJ1-1,CAGPGGNTEAFF,TGTGCCGGGCCGGGGGGTAACACTGAAGCTTTCTTT
.,TRBV4-2,.,TRBJ1-1,CASSQDSLNTEAFF,TGTGCCAGCAGCCAAGATAGCCTGAACACTGAAGCTTTCTTT
TRBD1,TRBV10-3,.,TRBJ1-1,CAISEEGADTEAFF,TGTGCCATCAGTGAAGAGGGGGCTGACACTGAAGCTTTCTTT
TRBD1,TRBV18,.,TRBJ1-5,CASSPTGASNQPQHF,TGTGCCAGCTCCCCCACAGGGGCGAGCAATCAGCCCCAGCATTTT
.,TRBV28,.,TRBJ1-4,CASRRGPNEKLFF,TGTGCCAGCAGGCGGGGTCCTAATGAAAAACTGTTTTTT
.,TRBV19,.,TRBJ1-4,CASAGRAGEKLFF,TGTGCCAGCGCAGGGAGAGCTGGGGAAAAACTGTTTTTT
.,TRBV28,.,TRBJ1-5,CASSLGRRNNQPQHF,TGTGCCAGCAGTTTAGGGCGGCGTAACAATCAGCCCCAGCATTTT
.,TRBV2,few,TRBJ1-1,CASGEAGPEAFF,TGTGCCAGCGGGGAGGCAGGGCCTGAAGCTTTCTTT
TRBD1,TRBV27,.,TRBJ2-1,CASSPTGAYLPNGQFF,TGTGCCAGCAGTCCGACAGGGGCATACCTTCCTAATGGGCAGTTCTTC
TRBD2,TRBV11-2,.,TRBJ2-3,CASSFGLAGGDGDTQYF,TGTGCCAGCAGCTTTGGACTAGCGGGAGGTGATGGAGATACGCAGTATTTT
.,TRBV28,few,TRBJ1-4,CASSPVWMLRDKNEKLFF,TGTGCCAGCAGTCCAGTATGGATGCTACGGGACAAGAATGAAAAACTGTTTTTT
.,TRBV9,once,TRBJ2-5,CASSVGSDSGETQYF,TGTGCCAGCAGCGTAGGGTCCGATTCAGGAGAGACCCAGTACTTC